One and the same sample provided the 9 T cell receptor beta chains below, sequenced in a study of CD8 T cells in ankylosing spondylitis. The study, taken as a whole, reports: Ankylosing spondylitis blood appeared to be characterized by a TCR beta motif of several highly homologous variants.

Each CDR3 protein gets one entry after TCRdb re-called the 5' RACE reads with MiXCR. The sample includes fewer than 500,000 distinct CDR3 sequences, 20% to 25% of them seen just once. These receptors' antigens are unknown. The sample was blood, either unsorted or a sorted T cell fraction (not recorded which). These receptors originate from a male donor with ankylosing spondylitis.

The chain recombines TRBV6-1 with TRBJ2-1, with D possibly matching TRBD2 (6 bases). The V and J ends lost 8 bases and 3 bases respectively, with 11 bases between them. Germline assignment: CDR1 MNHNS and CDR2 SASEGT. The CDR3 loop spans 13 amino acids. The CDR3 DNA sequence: TGTGCCAGCGGGGGAGGTCTCTACAATGAGCAGTTCTTC. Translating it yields CASGGGLYNEQFF.

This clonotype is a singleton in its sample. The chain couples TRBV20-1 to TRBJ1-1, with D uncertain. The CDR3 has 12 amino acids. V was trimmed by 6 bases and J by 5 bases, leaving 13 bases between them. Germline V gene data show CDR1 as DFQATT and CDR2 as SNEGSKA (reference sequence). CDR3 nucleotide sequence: TGCAGTGCAACGAATCGGGTAACTGAAGCTTTCTTT. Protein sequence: CSATNRVTEAFF.

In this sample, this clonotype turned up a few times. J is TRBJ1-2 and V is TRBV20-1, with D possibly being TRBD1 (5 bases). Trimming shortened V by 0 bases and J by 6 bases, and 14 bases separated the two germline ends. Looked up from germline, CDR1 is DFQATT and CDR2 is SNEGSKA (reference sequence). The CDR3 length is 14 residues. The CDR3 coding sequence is TGCAGTGCTAGAGATTTCCGGAGGGACGATGGCTACACCTTC. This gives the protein CSARDFRRDDGYTF.

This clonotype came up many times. The CDR3 region has the DNA TGCAGCGTTGGGGACCTGTCGAATGGCGAGCAGTACTTC. It codes for CSVGDLSNGEQYF. V and J are TRBV29-1 and TRBJ2-7; either TRBD1 or TRBD2 may fit D (5 bases each). Trimming took off 4 bases at V and 6 bases at J, with 16 bases between the two ends. The length of the CDR3 is 13 residues. From germline, CDR1 is SQVTM and CDR2 ANQGSEA.

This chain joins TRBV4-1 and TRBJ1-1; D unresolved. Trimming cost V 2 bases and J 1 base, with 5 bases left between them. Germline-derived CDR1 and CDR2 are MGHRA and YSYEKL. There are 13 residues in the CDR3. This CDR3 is CASSQTQNTEAFF. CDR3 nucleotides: TGCGCCAGCAGCCAAACGCAGAACACTGAAGCTTTCTTT.

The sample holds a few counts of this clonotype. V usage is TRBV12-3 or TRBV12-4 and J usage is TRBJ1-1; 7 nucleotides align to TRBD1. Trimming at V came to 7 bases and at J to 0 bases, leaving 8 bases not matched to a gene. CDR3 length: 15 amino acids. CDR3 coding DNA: TGTGCCAGCAACATACGACAGGGCGTGAACACTGAAGCTTTCTTT. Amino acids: CASNIRQGVNTEAFF.

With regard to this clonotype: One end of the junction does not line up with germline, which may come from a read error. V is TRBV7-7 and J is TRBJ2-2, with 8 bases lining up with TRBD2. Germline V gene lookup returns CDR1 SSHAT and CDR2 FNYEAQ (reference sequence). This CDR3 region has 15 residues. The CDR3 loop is CASSVSGTPTGELFF. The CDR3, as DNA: TGTGCTAGCAGCGTTAGCGGGACCCCCACCGGGGAGCTGTTTTTT.

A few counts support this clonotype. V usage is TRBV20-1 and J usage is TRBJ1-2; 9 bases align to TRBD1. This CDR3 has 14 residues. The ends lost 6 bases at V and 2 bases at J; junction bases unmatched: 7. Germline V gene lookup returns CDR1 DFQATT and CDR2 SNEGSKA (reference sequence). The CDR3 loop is CSAGGGTGNYGYTF. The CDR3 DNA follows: TGCAGTGCCGGAGGTGGGACAGGGAACTATGGCTACACCTTC.

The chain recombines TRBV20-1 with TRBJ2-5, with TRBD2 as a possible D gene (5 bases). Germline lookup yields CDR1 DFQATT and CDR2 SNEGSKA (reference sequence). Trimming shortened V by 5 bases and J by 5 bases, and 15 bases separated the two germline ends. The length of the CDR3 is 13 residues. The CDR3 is CSAGGKTGETQYF. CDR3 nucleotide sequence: TGCAGTGCTGGAGGCAAAACTGGGGAGACCCAGTACTTC.